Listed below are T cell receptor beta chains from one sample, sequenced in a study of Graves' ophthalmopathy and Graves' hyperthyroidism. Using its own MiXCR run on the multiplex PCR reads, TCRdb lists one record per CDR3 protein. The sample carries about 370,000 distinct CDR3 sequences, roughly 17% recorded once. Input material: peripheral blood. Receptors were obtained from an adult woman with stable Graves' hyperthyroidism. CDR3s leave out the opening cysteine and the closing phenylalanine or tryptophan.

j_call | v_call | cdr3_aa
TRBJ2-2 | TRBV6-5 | ASSYPPDRGINTGELF
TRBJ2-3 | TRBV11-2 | ASSLRGLAGHTDTQY
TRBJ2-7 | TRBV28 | ASNKQGARNEQY
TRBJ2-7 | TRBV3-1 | ASSRTPPGLASSYEQY
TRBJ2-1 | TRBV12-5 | ASGPGMMSSYNEQF
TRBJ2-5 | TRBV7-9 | ASSLMGSTETQY
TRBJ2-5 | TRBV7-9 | ASSTGAVGETQY
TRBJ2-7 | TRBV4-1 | ASSQGTVDYEQY
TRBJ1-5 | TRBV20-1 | SATRDRVKQPQH
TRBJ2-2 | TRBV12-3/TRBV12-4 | ASSLIFSGIEELF
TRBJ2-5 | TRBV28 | ASSFLASGTQETQY
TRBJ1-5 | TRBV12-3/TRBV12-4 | ASSPRASNQPQH
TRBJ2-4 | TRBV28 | ASSGLFRGLSKNIQY
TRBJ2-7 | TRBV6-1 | ASTGLAGAGEQY
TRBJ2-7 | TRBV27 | ASSPNVGTTAYEQY
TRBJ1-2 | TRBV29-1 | SVYQQSYGYT
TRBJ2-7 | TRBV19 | ASSPRGLASVEQY
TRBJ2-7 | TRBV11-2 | ASGRGSGSYEQY
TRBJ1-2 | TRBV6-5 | ASSYGGWARADYGYT
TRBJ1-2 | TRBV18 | ASSPRSDNLNYGYT
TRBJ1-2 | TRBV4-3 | ASSQGIRDIYGYT
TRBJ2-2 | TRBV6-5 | ASSKSGTANTGELF
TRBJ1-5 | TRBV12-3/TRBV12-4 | ASSLGLQARYSNQPQH
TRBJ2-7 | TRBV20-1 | SAREQALISYEQY
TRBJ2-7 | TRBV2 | ASSAGTQGGY
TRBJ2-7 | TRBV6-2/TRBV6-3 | ASSYLRTSGRAHEQY
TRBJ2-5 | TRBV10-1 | ASTTQVGRGSYQETQY
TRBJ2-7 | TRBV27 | ASSQGPTYEQY
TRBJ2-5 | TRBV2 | ASSESPFGTQY
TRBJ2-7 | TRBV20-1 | SASRDSTYEQY
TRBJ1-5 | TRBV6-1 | ASGRTDGNQPQH
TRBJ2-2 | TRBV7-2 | ASSLGLLAGRAGELF
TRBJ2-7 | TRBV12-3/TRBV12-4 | ASSRTWGYEQY
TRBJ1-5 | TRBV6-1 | ASSDDRNQPQH
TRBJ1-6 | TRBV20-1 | SAKPGQNNSPLH
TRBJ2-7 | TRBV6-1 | ASSEAGLAEGFYEQY
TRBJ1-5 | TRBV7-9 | ASSPTLGSNQPQH
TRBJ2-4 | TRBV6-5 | ASSYGEGNIQY
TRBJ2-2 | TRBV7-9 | ASSPTSWRELF
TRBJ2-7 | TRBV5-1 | ASSLYRVWVGEQY
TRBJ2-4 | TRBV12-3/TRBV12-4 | ASTSSLGNNIQY
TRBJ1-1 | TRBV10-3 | AISDQGRGTEAF
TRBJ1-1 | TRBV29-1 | SVGKRTFWNTEAF
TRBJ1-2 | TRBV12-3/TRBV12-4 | ASSGANYGYT
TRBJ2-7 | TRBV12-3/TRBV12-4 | ASRDVGEQY
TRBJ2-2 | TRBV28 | ASGGADTNTGELF
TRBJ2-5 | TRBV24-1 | ATSVGGTQY
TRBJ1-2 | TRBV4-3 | ASSQGGSGSEYYGYT
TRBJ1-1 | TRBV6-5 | ASSYSNRMNTEAF
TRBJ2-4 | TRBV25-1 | ASSHHGTGRNIQY